This is a list of T cell receptor beta chains from one sample in a study of blood T cell repertoires in COVID-19. Profiled with immunoSEQ multiplex PCR; TCRdb holds only in-frame clones, not every one. This table holds approximately 50,000 clones, more than 85% found once. The sequenced sample consisted of peripheral blood. The source is a man aged 50 to 60 with active COVID-19. The CDR3 runs from the conserved cysteine through the conserved F or W. The D gene is left open where the match is weak. The listing skips clone size in some rows; elsewhere it reads once, few, many or a size class.

d_gene	v_gene	j_gene	abundance	CDR3aa	CDR3nt
.	TRBV2	TRBJ2-3	.	CASRRGPSTDTQYF	TGTGCCAGCAGGCGGGGACCTAGCACAGATACGCAGTATTTT
.	TRBV7-9	TRBJ2-3	.	CASSLDVMRGKTDTQYF	TGTGCCAGCAGCTTAGATGTAATGAGGGGGAAAACAGATACGCAGTATTTT
.	TRBV5-1	TRBJ2-7	.	CASSADSNQQYF	TGCGCCAGCAGCGCAGACAGTAACCAGCAGTACTTC
TRBD2	TRBV9	TRBJ2-5	.	CASSDQPSAGGPKTQYF	TGTGCCAGCAGCGATCAACCCTCGGCGGGGGGGCCGAAGACCCAGTACTTC
TRBD1	TRBV5-4	TRBJ2-3	.	CASSSGTGGADTQYF	TGTGCCAGCAGCTCCGGGACAGGGGGCGCAGATACGCAGTATTTT
TRBD2	TRBV9	TRBJ2-2	once	CASSSRPTSGDQLGTGELFF	TGTGCCAGCAGCTCCCGACCGACTAGCGGGGACCAGCTGGGGACCGGGGAGCTGTTTTTT
TRBD1	TRBV28	TRBJ2-7	.	CASSSSGQGKNYEQYF	TGTGCCAGCAGTTCTTCCGGACAGGGTAAAAACTACGAGCAGTACTTC
TRBD2	TRBV15	TRBJ2-5	.	CATGLAGGRETQYF	TGTGCCACCGGACTAGCGGGGGGACGGGAGACCCAGTACTTC
TRBD1	TRBV18	TRBJ2-3	once	CASSPFQGQGVDTQYF	TGTGCCAGCTCACCATTCCAGGGACAGGGGGTAGATACGCAGTATTTT
TRBD2	TRBV6-5	TRBJ2-7	.	CASSSGTNLPYEQYF	TGTGCCAGCAGTTCCGGGACTAACCTCCCCTACGAGCAGTACTTC
.	TRBV24-1	TRBJ1-1	.	CATSAGNTEAFF	TGTGCCACCAGTGCGGGGAACACTGAAGCTTTCTTT
.	TRBV5-1	TRBJ2-2	.	CASSVGTYPGELFF	TGCGCCAGCAGCGTAGGGACTTACCCCGGGGAGCTGTTTTTT
TRBD1	TRBV5-1	TRBJ2-2	.	CASSVTGDQTGELFF	TGCGCCAGCAGCGTCACAGGGGACCAAACCGGGGAGCTGTTTTTT
.	TRBV21-1	TRBJ2-6	.	CASSNLGADSGANVLTF	TGTGCCAGCAGCAATTTAGGGGCAGACTCTGGGGCCAACGTCCTGACTTTC
TRBD1	TRBV2	TRBJ1-5	.	CASKRSPRSTGGALGNQPQHF	TGTGCCAGCAAACGCTCACCTCGTTCGACAGGGGGGGCCTTGGGGAATCAGCCCCAGCATTTT
TRBD1	TRBV27	TRBJ1-1	.	CASSKETGGNTEAFF	TGTGCCAGCAGTAAAGAAACAGGGGGCAACACTGAAGCTTTCTTT
.	TRBV5-1	TRBJ1-4	.	CASSLAGSQGTNEKLFF	TGCGCCAGCAGCTTGGCCGGGTCCCAGGGAACTAATGAAAAACTGTTTTTT
.	TRBV10-3	TRBJ1-2	.	CATNDQGSNYGYTF	TGTGCCACCAACGACCAGGGTTCTAACTATGGCTACACCTTC
TRBD2	TRBV11-2	TRBJ2-7	.	CASSFSAGGPEQYF	TGTGCCAGCAGCTTTTCCGCGGGAGGGCCTGAGCAGTACTTC
TRBD1	TRBV3-1/TRBV3-2	TRBJ2-7	.	CASSRNRDRQNEQYF	TGTGCCAGCAGCCGGAATAGGGACAGGCAGAACGAGCAGTACTTC
TRBD1	TRBV6-5	TRBJ2-2	.	CASSSGTGGTGELFF	TGTGCCAGCAGTTCCGGGACAGGGGGAACCGGGGAGCTGTTTTTT
.	TRBV19	TRBJ1-2	.	CASRNPTGRGYTF	TGTGCCAGTCGAAACCCAACAGGGAGAGGCTACACCTTC
.	TRBV4-2	TRBJ1-2	.	CASSQIGVGQVDGYTF	TGTGCCAGCAGCCAGATCGGGGTTGGGCAGGTCGATGGCTACACCTTC
.	TRBV29-1	TRBJ2-7	.	CSVVGGGGYEQYF	TGCAGCGTTGTCGGAGGGGGCGGGTACGAGCAGTACTTC
.	TRBV19	TRBJ2-7	.	CASTPKGVSLNEQYF	TGTGCCAGTACCCCGAAGGGGGTGTCTCTAAACGAGCAGTACTTC
.	TRBV9	TRBJ2-1	.	CASSVNPSSYNEQFF	TGTGCCAGCAGCGTAAACCCGAGCTCCTACAATGAGCAGTTCTTC
TRBD2	TRBV6-2/TRBV6-3	TRBJ2-2	once	CASSPGLAGTGELFF	TGTGCCAGCAGCCCGGGACTAGCGGGAACCGGGGAGCTGTTTTTT
TRBD2	TRBV6-5	TRBJ2-7	.	CASSYMSGSYEQYF	TGTGCCAGCAGTTACATGAGCGGGAGCTACGAGCAGTACTTC
TRBD2	TRBV28	TRBJ2-1	.	CASSYRLAGTFNEQFF	TGTGCCAGCAGTTACCGACTAGCGGGGACCTTCAATGAGCAGTTCTTC
.	TRBV29-1	TRBJ1-4	.	CSILLSSGKLFF	TGCAGCATCCTATTATCCTCCGGAAAACTGTTTTTT
.	TRBV18	TRBJ2-5	.	CASSPNQETQYF	TGTGCCAGCTCACCCAATCAAGAGACCCAGTACTTC
.	TRBV12-3/TRBV12-4	TRBJ1-1	.	CASSLGSGRAFF	TGTGCCAGCAGTTTAGGGTCAGGCAGGGCTTTCTTT
TRBD1	TRBV6-5	TRBJ2-6	once	CASGQGSSGANVLTF	TGTGCCAGCGGACAGGGGAGCTCTGGGGCCAACGTCCTGACTTTC
TRBD1	TRBV28	TRBJ2-4	few	CASSTQGQGAKNIQYF	TGTGCCAGCAGCACACAGGGACAGGGGGCCAAAAACATTCAGTACTTC
.	TRBV5-4	TRBJ2-3	.	CASSSNAGPDTQYF	TGTGCCAGCAGCTCCAACGCAGGTCCGGATACGCAGTATTTT
.	TRBV12-3/TRBV12-4	TRBJ1-5	.	CASNKMGAPQHF	TGTGCCAGCAACAAAATGGGCGCGCCCCAGCATTTT
.	TRBV3-1/TRBV3-2	TRBJ1-1	.	CASSQGPDTGDTEAFF	TGTGCCAGCAGCCAAGGGCCCGATACAGGAGACACTGAAGCTTTCTTT
.	TRBV5-4	TRBJ2-3	.	CASSLEAEQYF	TGTGCCAGCAGCTTGGAAGCGGAGCAGTATTTT
.	TRBV7-2	TRBJ2-3	.	CASSPSRIAHTDTQYF	TGTGCCAGCAGCCCTAGCAGGATAGCCCACACAGATACGCAGTATTTT
.	TRBV19	TRBJ1-1	.	CASSRKTGSSFAEAFF	TGTGCCAGTAGTCGCAAAACAGGCTCCTCTTTCGCTGAAGCTTTCTTT
TRBD2	TRBV7-2	TRBJ2-3	.	CASSLGRGGVLDTQYF	TGTGCCAGCAGCTTAGGGCGGGGGGGCGTTTTGGATACGCAGTATTTT
.	TRBV7-2	TRBJ2-5	.	CASSLRRGGMAETQYF	TGTGCCAGCAGCTTACGGCGCGGGGGCATGGCGGAGACCCAGTACTTC
.	TRBV2	TRBJ2-3	.	CASSVRKLGPGGADTQYF	TGTGCCAGCAGTGTACGTAAATTAGGACCTGGGGGCGCAGATACGCAGTATTTT
.	TRBV23-1	TRBJ1-1	.	CASSHSQGPMNTEAFF	TGCGCCAGCAGTCATTCTCAGGGGCCCATGAACACTGAAGCTTTCTTT
.	TRBV29-1	TRBJ2-6	.	CSVEGQGLDSGANVLTF	TGCAGCGTTGAAGGTCAGGGGTTAGACTCTGGGGCCAACGTCCTGACTTTC
.	TRBV2	TRBJ1-2	.	CASSELDRPNYGYTF	TGTGCCAGCAGTGAACTTGACAGACCCAACTATGGCTACACCTTC
.	TRBV5-1	TRBJ2-5	.	CASSLGGLGETQYF	TGCGCCAGCAGCTTGGGCGGGTTAGGGGAGACCCAGTACTTC
.	TRBV9	TRBJ1-3	.	CASSVREEGGNTIYF	TGTGCCAGCAGCGTGAGGGAGGAGGGTGGAAACACCATATATTTT
TRBD1	TRBV3-1/TRBV3-2	TRBJ1-1	.	CASSRWTGPNTEAFF	TGTGCCAGCAGCCGATGGACAGGGCCGAACACTGAAGCTTTCTTT
.	TRBV7-2	TRBJ2-1	.	CASSPGAGSYNEQFF	TGTGCCAGCAGCCCCGGCGCCGGGTCCTACAATGAGCAGTTCTTC
TRBD1	TRBV6-5	TRBJ1-4	few	CASTKGFEGAEKLFF	TGTGCCAGCACTAAGGGGTTTGAGGGGGCGGAAAAACTGTTTTTT
TRBD2	TRBV9	TRBJ2-5	once	CASSVGLAGVQETQYF	TGTGCCAGCAGCGTAGGACTAGCGGGGGTCCAAGAGACCCAGTACTTC
TRBD1	TRBV5-6	TRBJ2-7	.	CASSPDRGRGEQYF	TGTGCCAGCAGCCCTGACAGGGGGCGAGGCGAGCAGTACTTC
TRBD2	TRBV6-4	TRBJ2-2	.	CASSDSSGGNTGELFF	TGTGCCAGCAGTGATTCCAGCGGGGGGAACACCGGGGAGCTGTTTTTT
TRBD1	TRBV10-1	TRBJ2-7	.	CASSDSPGQNYEQYF	TGCGCCAGCAGTGACTCACCGGGACAGAACTACGAGCAGTACTTC
.	TRBV10-3	TRBJ2-3	.	CAISESKAGDTQYF	TGTGCCATCAGTGAGTCGAAAGCAGGTGATACGCAGTATTTT
.	TRBV15	TRBJ2-1	.	CATSRVRERREQFF	TGTGCCACCAGCAGAGTTAGAGAGCGGCGCGAGCAGTTCTTC
.	TRBV2	TRBJ2-3	.	CASSEGRLGGPDTQYF	TGTGCCAGCAGTGAAGGGCGACTAGGAGGCCCCGATACGCAGTATTTT
.	TRBV5-1	TRBJ2-7	once	CASSPTGYEQYF	TGCGCCAGCAGCCCGACAGGTTACGAGCAGTACTTC
TRBD2	TRBV4-2	TRBJ2-5	.	CASSQPGLAGETQYF	TGTGCCAGCAGCCAACCGGGACTAGCGGGAGAGACCCAGTACTTC